Shown below are 17 T cell receptor beta chains from a single sample sequenced in a study of cytomegalovirus exposure and HLA in healthy donors. 13 Jbeta primers and 60 Vbeta primers were used for the PCR. Assay used: immunoSEQ multiplex PCR; TCRdb lists only in-frame clones, some missing. The table includes about 200,000 clones, 82% detected once. The sample consisted of PBMCs. All receptors come from a boy between 2 and 10 years old in good health and CMV-seronegative.

The rearrangement joins TRBV27 to TRBJ1-2; D is possibly TRBD1 (6 bases). In germline, CDR1 is MNHEY, CDR2 SMNVEV (reference sequence). The CDR3 has 15 amino acids. Trimming pared 4 bases from V and 7 bases from J, leaving 19 bases between. CDR3: CASSSSTGLGFGYTF. The CDR3, as DNA: TGTGCCAGCAGTTCCTCGACAGGACTGGGATTTGGCTACACCTTC.

The chain has TRBV7-9 and TRBJ2-7; 8 bases align to TRBD2. This CDR3 region has 15 residues. Germline V gives CDR1 SEHNR, CDR2 FQNEAQ (reference sequence). V lost 1 base to trimming and J lost 5 bases; unmatched junction nucleotides: 7. The CDR3 sequence is CASSLERGRFNEQYF. The CDR3 nucleotides are TGTGCCAGCAGCTTAGAGCGGGGGCGCTTCAACGAGCAGTACTTC.

CDR3 protein: CASSPRGPYEQYF. The CDR3 DNA reads as TGTGCCAGCTCACCGAGGGGGCCATACGAGCAGTACTTC. The J gene is TRBJ2-7, the V gene TRBV18; 7 nucleotides match TRBD1. There are 13 residues in the CDR3. The J segment lost 4 bases and the V segment lost 3 bases, leaving 3 bases of the junction unmatched. Germline V gives CDR1 KGHSH, CDR2 LQKENI.

This chain joins TRBV10-3 and TRBJ2-3, with 11 bases that match TRBD2. The CDR3 covers 16 residues. V was clipped by 3 bases and J by 4 bases; unmatched bases: 6. CDR1 is ENHRY and CDR2 is SYGVKD in the germline V gene. CDR3 sequence reads: CAISEPSGGWADTQYF. The CDR3 DNA reads as TGTGCCATCAGTGAACCTAGCGGGGGGTGGGCAGATACGCAGTATTTT.

The chain is built from TRBV29-1 and TRBJ2-2; D not resolved. The CDR3 totals 11 residues. V lost 6 bases, J lost 4 bases, and 6 bases lay in between. Germline V gives CDR1 SQVTM, CDR2 ANQGSEA. The chain's CDR3 is CSVQITGELFF. DNA for the CDR3: TGCAGCGTCCAGATCACCGGGGAGCTGTTTTTT.

This clone has a single count. V is TRBV7-9 and J is TRBJ1-2; no clear D. CDR1 is SEHNR and CDR2 is FQNEAQ in the germline V gene (reference sequence). This CDR3 comprises 14 residues. The V end lost 1 base, the J end lost 2 bases, and 8 bases lay between the germline ends. In nucleotides, the CDR3 is TGTGCCAGCAGCTTAGTCGCACAAAACTATGGCTACACCTTC. It codes for CASSLVAQNYGYTF.

The rearrangement joins TRBV6-1 to TRBJ2-7; TRBD1 matches at 11 bases. V shed 6 bases and J 3 bases; nucleotides not matched to a gene: 4. Germline V gene lookup returns CDR1 MNHNS and CDR2 SASEGT. This CDR3 has 14 amino acids. The CDR3 DNA reads as TGTGCCAGCAGGGGGACAGGGGGATACTACGAGCAGTACTTC. Translating gives CASRGTGGYYEQYF.

The chain couples TRBV6-5 to TRBJ1-1; TRBD1 aligns across 11 bases. Trimming cost V 6 bases and J 3 bases; bases outside gene matches: 0. The CDR3 consists of 13 residues. Germline CDR1 reads MNHEY; CDR2 reads SVGAGI. This CDR3 reads CASRGQGDTEAFF. In nucleotides, the CDR3 is TGTGCCAGCAGGGGACAGGGGGACACTGAAGCTTTCTTT.

This clone was observed a single time. The V and J genes are TRBV2 and TRBJ1-1; no firm D call. V was clipped by 0 bases and J by 1 base, with 9 bases between them. This CDR3 region has 15 residues. Per germline, CDR1 SNHLY and CDR2 FYNNEI. Here the CDR3 reads CASSEAHRRNTEAFF. The CDR3, as DNA: TGTGCCAGCAGTGAAGCGCACAGAAGGAACACTGAAGCTTTCTTT.

The chain links TRBV2 to TRBJ2-7, with D possibly TRBD2 on 5 matching bases. Germline V gene sequence: CDR1 SNHLY, CDR2 FYNNEI. CDR3 length equals 13 residues. Trimming took off 5 bases at V and 6 bases at J, with 14 bases between the two ends. Here the CDR3 DNA reads TGTGCCAGCAGTAGAGGGTCAGTACGCGAGCAGTACTTC. This encodes CASSRGSVREQYF.

This chain uses TRBV6-6 with TRBJ2-7; 7 bases match TRBD1. The CDR3 totals 15 residues. In germline, CDR1 is MNHNY, CDR2 SVGAGI (reference sequence). The junction had 5 bases not matched to a gene; V was cut back by 1 base and J by 2 bases. The CDR3 reads CASSYYGQVAYEQYF. The CDR3 DNA follows: TGTGCCAGCAGTTACTATGGACAGGTGGCCTACGAGCAGTACTTC.

The chain is built from TRBV5-1 and TRBJ1-2; maybe TRBD1 (5 bases). The CDR3 spans 13 residues. Germline lookup yields CDR1 SGHRS and CDR2 YFSETQ. The V gene lost 6 bases and the J gene lost 4 bases, with 13 bases spanning the gap. The CDR3 sequence is CASTAAGPYGYTF. The CDR3 DNA follows: TGCGCCAGCACGGCAGCAGGGCCCTATGGCTACACCTTC.

The chain uses TRBV6-5 and TRBJ2-7; possible D gene TRBD2, 5 bases. Looked up from germline, CDR1 is MNHEY and CDR2 is SVGAGI. This CDR3 spans 14 amino acids. V was trimmed by 11 bases and J by 0 bases, leaving 17 bases between them. CDR3 region: CAAKVGIFSYEQYF. CDR3 in DNA: TGTGCCGCCAAGGTCGGGATTTTCTCCTACGAGCAGTACTTC.

Details on this clone: A junction end diverges from the germline sequence, so it may reflect a read error. V usage is TRBV7-2 and J usage is TRBJ1-6, with D possibly TRBD1 on 5 matching bases. This CDR3 has 15 amino acids. Germline CDR1 reads SGHTA; CDR2 reads FQGNSA. The CDR3 is CASSFIQGSGSPPHF. In DNA, the CDR3 is TGTGCCAGCAGCTTTATTCAGGGATCGGGTTCACCCCCCCACTTT.

The V and J genes are TRBV18 and TRBJ2-1; 7 bases fit TRBD2. Germline V gene lookup returns CDR1 KGHSH and CDR2 LQKENI. V shed 4 bases and J 1 base; nucleotides not matched to a gene: 4. The CDR3 spans 15 residues. CDR3 coding DNA: TGTGCCAGCTCACGCAGGGAGGGGTCCTACAATGAGCAGTTCTTC. This translates into CASSRREGSYNEQFF.

This clone turned up a few times. The chain couples TRBV11-2 to TRBJ1-5, with 9 bases lining up with TRBD1. The germline V gene has CDR1 SGHAT and CDR2 FQNNGV. The junction had 6 bases not matched to a gene; V was cut back by 1 base and J by 5 bases. The CDR3 is made up of 16 amino acids. The CDR3 reads CASSLGGTGIDQPQHF. The DNA of the CDR3 is TGTGCCAGCAGCTTAGGAGGGACAGGGATCGATCAGCCCCAGCATTTT.

This clone was counted only a few times. The sample contains more than one DNA sequence encoding this CDR3. The rearrangement uses TRBV7-9 and TRBJ2-5; possibly TRBD2 for D (6 bases). Trimming pared 0 bases from V and 4 bases from J, leaving 6 bases between. CDR3 length: 13 residues. Germline V CDR1 and CDR2: SEHNR, FQNEAQ (reference sequence). The CDR3 loop reads CASSLAGGETQYF. The CDR3 bases are TGTGCCAGCAGCTTAGCGGGGGGAGAGACCCAGTACTTC.